This T cell receptor beta chain was recovered during a study of T-cell reconstitution after alpha-beta-depleted transplantation in children. A TCRbeta library incorporating unique molecular identifiers was prepared. TCRdb used MiXCR to reprocess the PCR reads, holding one entry per CDR3 protein. The top ten hold around 2.5% of the sample, which has approximately 520,000 distinct CDR3 sequences, over 25% seen once. Trimming took 7 bases from V and 1 from J; bases not matched to a gene: 4. CDR3 length equals 13 residues. Germline V gene data show CDR1 as SQVTM and CDR2 as ANQGSEA. This sequence joins TRBV29-1 and TRBJ2-1; 7 bases line up with TRBD1. The receptor comes from a human donor who donated a stem cell graft to a child with aplastic anemia. Here the sequenced sample was PBMCs from the stem cell graft donor, taken from the stem cell graft. This CDR3 reads CSAGQYSYNEQFF. In DNA, the CDR3 is TGCAGCGCGGGACAGTATTCCTACAATGAGCAGTTCTTC.